Listed below are T cell receptor beta chains from one sample, sequenced in a study of cytomegalovirus exposure and HLA in healthy donors. The repertoire was sequenced with immunoSEQ multiplex PCR; TCRdb's copy has only in-frame clones and lacks some. Of about 190,000 clones detected, roughly four fifths appear once; the ten largest clones hold 3% to 4%. Sequencing was performed on PBMCs. Receptor source: a woman aged 25 to 39 in good health and CMV-seropositive. Each CDR3 is given with its conserved first and last residue. The D gene is left open where the match is weak. Expanded clones get a size class; other rows say once, few or many, or leave the size out.

j_call d_call v_call cdr3_length clone_size cdr3_aa cdr3_nt
TRBJ2-7 TRBD2 TRBV6-1 14 once CASSPRTSVYEQYF TGTGCCAGTTCCCCCAGGACTAGCGTTTACGAGCAGTACTTC
TRBJ1-1 TRBD1 TRBV6-5 15 NA CASSHRDRINTEAFF TGTGCCAGCAGTCACCGGGACAGGATCAACACTGAAGCTTTCTTT
TRBJ2-1 NA TRBV27 16 NA CASSPTPGLVKNEQFF TGTGCCAGCAGTCCAACGCCGGGACTGGTAAAGAATGAGCAGTTCTTC
TRBJ2-7 TRBD1 TRBV6-1 16 NA CASSDLGGGQGNEQYF TGTGCCAGCAGTGATCTTGGGGGCGGACAGGGGAACGAGCAGTACTTC
TRBJ2-7 NA TRBV19 13 few CASGPGSPNEQYF TGTGCCAGTGGTCCGGGGAGCCCCAACGAGCAGTACTTC
TRBJ2-1 NA TRBV6-1 11 NA CASSGSVLKFF TGTGCCAGCAGTGGTTCGGTTCTCAAGTTCTTC
TRBJ2-3 TRBD1 TRBV28 15 NA CASGQYTGGTDTQYF TGTGCCAGCGGCCAATACACAGGGGGCACAGATACGCAGTATTTT
TRBJ1-1 NA TRBV9 15 NA CASSVTSGKNTEAFF TGTGCCAGCAGCGTAACTAGCGGCAAAAACACTGAAGCTTTCTTT
TRBJ2-7 TRBD2 TRBV19 15 NA CASSIGSGIPYEQYF TGTGCCAGTAGTATAGGTAGCGGGATACCTTACGAGCAGTACTTC
TRBJ2-6 TRBD1 TRBV7-8 16 few CASSAQGAGGANVLTF TGTGCCAGCAGCGCACAGGGGGCAGGGGGGGCCAACGTCCTGACTTTC